This TCR beta chain came from a study of neurological immune-mediated disorders (dated by TCRdb to about 2019). Regarding the research as a whole: Peripheral blood TCR-beta repertoires from HTLV-I-associated myelopathy (HAM/TSP) patients, multiple sclerosis patients and healthy controls were compared by UMI-based sequencing. The approximately 110 TCR-beta libraries covered PBMC samples along with longitudinal samples, technical triplicates, and paired sorted CD4+ and CD8+ T-cell subsets. Of the 68 subjects in the cohort, roughly 14 were HAM/TSP patients, approximately 34 were multiple sclerosis patients, and about 20 were healthy controls.

Including the terminal cysteine and phenylalanine, the CDR3 comprises 14 residues. Of all the DNA, just the CDR3 is kept, 42 bases in frame from base 1. V is pared back by 3 bases and J by 3 bases, with 9 bases lying between the germline termini. Sequences SGDLS (CDR1) and YYNGEE (CDR2) are obtained from the germline V gene. This clonotype was observed many times. What this receptor recognizes is not known. No quality values exist for individual bases; no much larger clone is one base distant. For the unsorted PBMC libraries, 2 million PBMCs were stored in RNAlater at -80 degrees C until RNA extraction and were used to generate the libraries. Peripheral blood was subjected to Ficoll-Hypaque density gradient centrifugation to isolate PBMCs, which were then cryopreserved in liquid nitrogen. Paper-wide results and their limitations: No identical CDR3 amino acid sequences were found to be shared among expanded clones across subjects, suggesting that TCR-beta repertoires were private in all groups. TCR clonal expansion was highest in HAM/TSP patients and lowest in MS patients, with MS patients falling below even healthy controls.

cDNA synthesis used template-switch 5'RACE with a primer carrying a 10-nucleotide random unique molecular identifier tagging each TCR transcript. Over 190 million TCR-beta sequences, covering 15-18 subjects, were produced in each sequencing run. The RNeasy kit was used for extraction of total RNA. Using the KAPA Real-time Library Amplification kit, TCR-beta VDJ regions were amplified with primers for the TCR constant region and the 5'RACE anchor. Sample indexes and Illumina adaptors were added in a first PCR, after which library yield was increased in a second PCR. After Ampure bead purification, the roughly 650 bp TCR product was size-selected on a 2% E-gel SizeSelection system. Before pooling, library quality was checked on a Bioanalyzer, concentration was measured with Qubit, and libraries were quantified with the Kapa Library Quantification kit. Libraries were sequenced paired-end 2 x 150 bp on an Illumina HiSeq 2500. To increase sequence diversity, roughly 24-32% phiX was spiked into each library pool. On the authors' methods: The quality-filtered reads were processed with the UMI-based MiGEC pipeline, whose error correction step removed more than 80% of the raw TCR sequences. VDJ genes were aligned to IMGT germline references, and each clonotype was defined by a unique CDR3 amino acid sequence together with V-J genes. VDJtools evaluated clonal expansion, Shannon diversity and CDR3 relatedness (CalcPairwiseDistances, ClusterSamples); CLCbio workbench built phylogenetic trees. Using coefficient-of-variation modelling across technical triplicates, the study counted a clone as expanded if it had at least 8 unique UMIs. TCRdb took the public reads, trimmed them with fastp at Q25, ran MiXCR for clone calling and kept in-frame beta chains. One record per CDR3 amino acid sequence lists the most common genes and DNA. TCRdb, rather than the study authors, made the V and J calls. In all, the sample holds some 37,000 distinct CDR3 sequences, and approximately 14% of those were seen once. The top ten constitute 25% to 30% of the sample.

Sequenced material: PBMCs. The chain links TRBV9 with TRBJ2-2; a weak D assignment points to TRBD1 (5 bases agree). This clonotype was sampled from a woman aged 45-65 years with HTLV-1-associated myelopathy (HAM/TSP). The nucleotide sequence is given as TGTGCCAGCAGCGGACGACAGTACACCGGGGAGCTGTTTTTT. This codes for CASSGRQYTGELFF.